This paragraph reports one T cell receptor beta chain. The target antigen is unknown. The data were taken from a study of Ad26.COV2.S vaccination and SARS-CoV-2 variants. Points from the study as a whole: Compared with placebo recipients, vaccine recipients had higher spike-specific TCR breadth.

The table came from immunoSEQ multiplex PCR; TCRdb's copy has only in-frame clones and leaves some out. The sample carries some 250,000 clones, around 89% recorded once. Treatment noted: around 19 received Ad26.COV2.S at low or high dose, single or two shots; about 5 received placebo; per-sample allocation not given. Sample collection was performed on day 63 after the first vaccine or placebo injection. The CDR3 extends over 16 amino acids. Germline values: CDR1 MDHEN, CDR2 SYDVKM. With 2 bases clipped from V and 4 bases from J, the junction kept 7 bases outside the gene matches. The V gene is TRBV28, the J gene TRBJ2-2; 7 nucleotides match TRBD2. The TCR sequence derives from a person between 18 and 65 years old who received the Ad26.COV2.S COVID-19 vaccine or a placebo. Sample: peripheral blood, taken in a trial of Ad26.COV2.S vaccine versus placebo. CDR3 in amino acids: CASSLQGGGFTGELFF. In DNA, the CDR3 is TGTGCCAGCAGTTTACAGGGCGGGGGATTCACCGGGGAGCTGTTTTTT.